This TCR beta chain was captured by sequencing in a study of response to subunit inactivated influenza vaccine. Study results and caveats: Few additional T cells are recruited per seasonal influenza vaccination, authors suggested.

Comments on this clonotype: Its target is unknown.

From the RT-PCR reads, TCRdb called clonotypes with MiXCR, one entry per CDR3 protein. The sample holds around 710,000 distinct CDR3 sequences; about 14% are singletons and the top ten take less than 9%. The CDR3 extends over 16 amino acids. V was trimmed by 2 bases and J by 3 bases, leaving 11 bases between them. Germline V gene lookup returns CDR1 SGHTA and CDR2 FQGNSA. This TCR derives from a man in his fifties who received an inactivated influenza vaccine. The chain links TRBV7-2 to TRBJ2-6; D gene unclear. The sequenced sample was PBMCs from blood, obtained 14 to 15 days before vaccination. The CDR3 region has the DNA TGTGCCAGCAGCTTATGGGGTTTTAGTGGGGCCAACGTCCTGACTTTC. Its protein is CASSLWGFSGANVLTF.